These T cell receptor beta chains were read from a single sample in a study of T cells in Graves' hyperthyroidism and ophthalmopathy. In TCRdb, the multiplex PCR reads were re-called with MiXCR into one record per CDR3 protein. The data contain roughly 500,000 distinct CDR3 sequences, 40% to 50% of them singletons. The sequenced sample was peripheral blood or thyroid tissue (not recorded which). All receptors come from an adult woman with Graves' disease, either hyperthyroidism or ophthalmopathy (not recorded which). The CDR3 runs from the conserved cysteine through the conserved F or W. A D gene is named only where the DNA matches it firmly. A row's size may be missing; if present it is once, few, many or a size class.

j_call d_call clone_size cdr3_length v_call cdr3_aa cdr3_nt
TRBJ2-2 . . 12 TRBV29-1 CSVAGTSGELFF TGCAGCGTTGCAGGAACTAGCGGGGAGCTGTTTTTT
TRBJ1-6 . . 17 TRBV7-9 CASSHLDREGGDSPLHF TGTGCCAGCAGCCACCTCGACCGGGAGGGCGGAGACTCACCCCTCCACTTT
TRBJ2-3 . . 13 TRBV20-1 CSAPLGGADTQYF TGCAGTGCTCCTTTGGGGGGAGCAGATACGCAGTATTTT
TRBJ2-2 TRBD2 few 15 TRBV6-6 CASSYAGGLTGELFF TGTGCCAGCAGTTACGCGGGAGGGCTGACCGGGGAGCTGTTTTTT
TRBJ1-2 . . 15 TRBV15 CATSRDEGHFDGYTF TGTGCCACCAGCAGAGATGAGGGACACTTTGATGGCTACACCTTC
TRBJ2-7 TRBD1 . 13 TRBV12-3/TRBV12-4 CASSGQAAYEQYF TGTGCCAGTTCGGGACAGGCCGCCTACGAGCAGTACTTC
TRBJ1-6 . many 15 TRBV20-1 CSATRVGSYNSPLHF TGCAGTGCGACCCGCGTGGGCTCCTATAATTCACCCCTCCACTTT
TRBJ2-2 . . 16 TRBV7-3 CATGTDRRINTGELFF TGTGCCACCGGGACGGACCGACGAATCAACACCGGGGAGCTGTTTTTT
TRBJ1-1 . . 14 TRBV5-1 CASSSRHGNTEAFF TGCGCCAGCAGCTCCCGACACGGGAACACTGAAGCTTTCTTT
TRBJ2-5 . . 11 TRBV20-1 CSATDGQTQYF TGCAGTGCCACAGACGGACAGACCCAGTACTTC
TRBJ2-7 TRBD1 . 14 TRBV7-9 CASSRTGGLGEQYF TGTGCCAGCTCTCGGACAGGAGGTTTGGGAGAGCAGTACTTC
TRBJ1-2 . few 15 TRBV15 CATSPRQRPNYGYTF TGTGCCACCAGCCCACGACAGCGCCCGAACTATGGCTACACCTTC
TRBJ2-5 TRBD1 . 18 TRBV2 CASSKLGPTGGYQETQYF TGTGCCAGCAGTAAACTAGGGCCGACAGGGGGATACCAAGAGACCCAGTACTTC
TRBJ1-5 . few 15 TRBV20-1 CSANPRQGSNQPQHF TGCAGTGCTAATCCCCGGCAGGGTAGCAATCAGCCCCAGCATTTT
TRBJ1-2 TRBD1 . 16 TRBV5-1 CASSSPHRTGRYGYTF TGCGCCAGCAGCTCCCCCCATCGGACAGGGAGATATGGCTACACCTTC
TRBJ1-3 . many 16 TRBV7-6 CASSLGQPSSGNTIYF TGTGCCAGCAGCTTAGGACAGCCGAGCTCTGGAAACACCATATATTTT
TRBJ2-7 . many 12 TRBV6-6 CASRTPTYEQYF TGTGCCAGCCGGACTCCCACTTACGAGCAGTACTTC
TRBJ2-7 . . 13 TRBV19 CASSATDAYEQYF TGCGCCAGCAGCGCCACAGACGCCTACGAGCAGTACTTC
TRBJ2-7 TRBD2 . 16 TRBV20-1 CSARDRGASGPSEQYF TGCAGTGCTAGAGATCGGGGGGCTAGCGGGCCGTCTGAGCAGTACTTC
TRBJ2-7 . few 14 TRBV28 CASSQTSTLYEQYF TGTGCCAGCAGCCAGACTAGTACCCTCTACGAGCAGTACTTC
TRBJ2-7 . . 15 TRBV9 CASSVATAGLGEQYF TGTGCCAGCAGCGTAGCTACGGCGGGACTGGGGGAGCAGTACTTC
TRBJ1-2 TRBD1 many 16 TRBV29-1 CSIGQGAAKNWGGYTF TGCAGCATCGGACAGGGGGCTGCGAAGAATTGGGGTGGCTACACCTTC
TRBJ2-6 TRBD2 . 12 TRBV19 CASGEGTNTKAF TGTGCCAGTGGGGAGGGAACGAACACTAAAGCTTTC
TRBJ1-5 . many 15 TRBV12-3/TRBV12-4 CASSLGAGDNQPQHF TGTGCCAGCAGTTTAGGAGCGGGAGACAATCAGCCCCAGCATTTT
TRBJ1-1 . . 14 TRBV2 CASIESAMNTEAFF TGTGCCAGCATAGAATCCGCTATGAACACTGAAGCTTTCTTT
TRBJ2-2 . . 15 TRBV15 CATSRGWQGTGELFF TGTGCCACCAGCAGAGGATGGCAGGGGACCGGGGAGCTGTTTTTT
TRBJ2-7 . once 14 TRBV5-4 CASSSTDRFYEQYF TGTGCCAGCAGCTCGACCGATCGGTTCTACGAGCAGTACTTC
TRBJ1-2 . . 15 TRBV9 CASSYGLMGDCGYTF TGTGCCAGCAGCTATGGCCTGATGGGGGACTGTGGCTACACCTTC
TRBJ2-7 . few 14 TRBV10-3 CAISDPRESYEQYF TGTGCCATCAGTGATCCACGGGAGTCCTACGAGCAGTACTTC
TRBJ2-7 TRBD1 . 14 TRBV29-1 CSVGLQGKTYEQYF TGCAGCGTGGGGCTACAGGGGAAGACCTACGAGCAGTACTTC
TRBJ2-1 TRBD2 . 13 TRBV10-3 CATGTSGSDEQFF TGTGCCACCGGGACTAGCGGGAGCGATGAGCAGTTCTTC
TRBJ2-5 TRBD2 . 14 TRBV29-1 CSLGPAGVQETQYF TGCAGCTTGGGTCCAGCGGGAGTCCAAGAGACCCAGTACTTC
TRBJ2-5 TRBD1 . 16 TRBV28 CASGSSGTGERETQYF TGTGCCAGTGGGAGCTCCGGGACAGGGGAGCGAGAGACCCAGTACTTC
TRBJ1-1 . many 15 TRBV10-3 CAISEGGRLNTEAFF TGTGCCATCAGTGAAGGGGGTCGGTTGAACACTGAAGCTTTCTTT
TRBJ1-4 . . 17 TRBV12-3/TRBV12-4 CASSPRQLGTDNEKLFF TGTGCCAGCAGCCCGAGGCAGCTCGGAACCGATAATGAAAAACTGTTTTTT
TRBJ1-1 TRBD1 few 15 TRBV7-9 CASIPTGAGNTEAFF TGTGCCAGCATCCCTACAGGGGCGGGGAACACTGAAGCTTTCTTT
TRBJ2-7 TRBD1 many 15 TRBV24-1 CATSDSGTGGYEQYF TGTGCCACCAGTGATTCCGGGACAGGGGGGTACGAGCAGTACTTC
TRBJ1-2 . many 14 TRBV5-1 CASSSFGSVYGYTF TGCGCCAGCAGCTCCTTCGGGTCGGTCTATGGCTACACCTTC
TRBJ1-5 . many 16 TRBV19 CASTSQGRAGGQPQHF TGTGCCAGTACTTCCCAGGGGAGGGCGGGGGGTCAGCCCCAGCATTTT
TRBJ1-2 . many 13 TRBV7-9 CASSLGGNYGYTF TGTGCCAGCAGCTTAGGGGGGAACTATGGCTACACCTTC
TRBJ2-5 . once 14 TRBV15 CATSSGRRQETQYF TGTGCCACCAGCTCTGGACGTCGACAAGAGACCCAGTACTTC
TRBJ2-5 TRBD2 few 15 TRBV13 CASSPSGSSGETQYF TGTGCCAGCAGCCCAAGCGGGAGTTCTGGAGAGACCCAGTACTTC
TRBJ2-7 . many 12 TRBV6-6 CASSYPDSEQYF TGTGCCAGCAGTTACCCGGACTCTGAGCAGTACTTC
TRBJ2-6 . . 14 TRBV7-9 CARGSGTGANVLTF TGTGCTAGAGGGTCAGGGACTGGGGCCAACGTCCTGACTTTC
TRBJ2-2 TRBD1 . 13 TRBV7-2 CASEQGATGELFF TGTGCCAGCGAGCAGGGGGCAACCGGGGAGCTGTTTTTT
TRBJ1-6 . . 13 TRBV6-1 CAIKAGNNSPLHF TGTGCCATCAAGGCCGGCAATAATTCACCCCTCCACTTT
TRBJ1-4 TRBD1 . 15 TRBV5-1 CASMTGRTTNEKLFF TGCGCCAGCATGACAGGGAGGACAACTAATGAAAAACTGTTTTTT
TRBJ2-2 . . 14 TRBV29-1 CSVETGSSTGELFF TGCAGCGTTGAAACAGGGTCGTCCACCGGGGAGCTGTTTTTT
TRBJ2-7 . . 16 TRBV4-2 CASSQDLEASSYEQYF TGTGCCAGCAGCCAAGACCTGGAGGCTTCCTCCTACGAGCAGTACTTC
TRBJ2-5 TRBD2 . 12 TRBV20-1 CSAGGLEETQYF TGCAGTGCGGGTGGACTAGAAGAGACCCAGTACTTC
TRBJ2-7 . . 12 TRBV7-9 CASSRDRNEQYF TGTGCCAGCTCCCGAGACAGGAACGAGCAGTACTTC
TRBJ2-5 TRBD1 . 16 TRBV10-2 CASSESGGQGQETQYF TGCGCCAGCAGTGAGTCAGGAGGACAGGGACAGGAGACCCAGTACTTC
TRBJ1-1 . many 12 TRBV7-9 CASGKGDTEAFF TGTGCCAGCGGGAAGGGGGACACTGAAGCTTTCTTT
TRBJ1-1 TRBD1 . 14 TRBV19 CASRGQGEVTEAFF TGTGCCAGTAGGGGACAGGGAGAGGTCACTGAAGCTTTCTTT
TRBJ2-7 . . 13 TRBV3-1 CASSQRGSYEQYF TGTGCCAGCAGTCAAAGAGGGTCCTACGAGCAGTACTTC
TRBJ2-5 . few 12 TRBV20-1 CSAPFLVGTQYF TGCAGTGCGCCATTCCTAGTGGGGACCCAGTACTTC
TRBJ2-7 TRBD1 . 11 TRBV5-6 CATGGSGEQYF TGTGCTACAGGGGGCTCGGGCGAGCAGTACTTC
TRBJ2-2 . . 14 TRBV7-9 CASSTPHIPGELFF TGTGCCAGCAGCACCCCGCATATTCCCGGGGAGCTGTTTTTT
TRBJ2-5 TRBD2 . 16 TRBV7-8 CASSIGLAGGQETQYF TGTGCCAGCAGCATCGGACTAGCGGGAGGACAAGAGACCCAGTACTTC